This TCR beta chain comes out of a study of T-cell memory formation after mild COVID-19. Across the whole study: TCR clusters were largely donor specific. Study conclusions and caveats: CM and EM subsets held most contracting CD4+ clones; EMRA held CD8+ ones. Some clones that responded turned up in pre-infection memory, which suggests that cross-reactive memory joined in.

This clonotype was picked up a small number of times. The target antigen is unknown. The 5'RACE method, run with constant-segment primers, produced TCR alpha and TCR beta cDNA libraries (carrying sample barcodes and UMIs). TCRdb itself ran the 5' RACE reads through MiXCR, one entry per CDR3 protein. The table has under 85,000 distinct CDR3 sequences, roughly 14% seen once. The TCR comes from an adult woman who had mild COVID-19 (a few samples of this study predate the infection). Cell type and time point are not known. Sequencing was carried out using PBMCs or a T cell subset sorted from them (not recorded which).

The CDR3 is CASSQGVGSYEQYF. In nucleotides, the CDR3 is TGCGCCAGCAGCCAAGGGGTCGGATCCTACGAGCAGTACTTC. This sequence joins TRBV4-1 and TRBJ2-7; D remains unclear. Germline V gene data show CDR1 as MGHRA and CDR2 as YSYEKL. This CDR3 is built from 14 residues. V lost 1 base and J lost 1, with 8 bases in between.